A single sample gave rise to the 25 T cell receptor beta chains below, sequenced in a study of cytomegalovirus exposure and HLA in healthy donors. PCR employed 60 Vbeta and 13 Jbeta primers. Sequencing was performed with immunoSEQ multiplex PCR; in TCRdb, only in-frame clones are kept and a portion is missing. The sample's table shows 140,000 to 150,000 clones. Sequencing used PBMCs. These receptors all stem from a male donor in good health and CMV-seronegative.

The chain couples TRBV18 to TRBJ1-1; D is unresolved. The germline gives CDR1 KGHSH, CDR2 LQKENI. The CDR3 spans 14 residues. Trimming took off 1 base at V and 8 bases at J, with 14 bases between the two ends. The CDR3 coding sequence is TGTGCCAGCTCACCACTCCAGGCCAACCCGGAAGCTTTCTTT. Translation: CASSPLQANPEAFF. The whole variable domain, filled in from reference TRBV18 and TRBJ1-1, reads NAGVMQNPRHLVRRRGQEARLRCSPMKGHSHVYWYRQLPEEGLKFMVYLQKENIIDESGMPKERFSAEFPKEGPSILRIQQVVRGDSAAYFCASSPLQANPEAFFGQGTRLTVV.

CDR3 nucleotide sequence: TGTGCCAGCAGCTCTCAGGGGTTTTCTGGAAACACCATATATTTT. Translation gives CASSSQGFSGNTIYF. V gene TRBV5-6 combines with J gene TRBJ1-3, with D possibly TRBD1 on 6 matching bases. Per germline, CDR1 SGHDT and CDR2 YYEEEE. V was trimmed by 3 bases and J by 1 base, leaving 11 bases between them. The CDR3 length is 15 residues.

The V and J genes are TRBV11-2 and TRBJ1-1, with D perhaps matching TRBD1 (5 bases). Germline CDR1 and CDR2: SGHAT and FQNNGV. V dropped 1 base and J dropped 6 bases, with 18 bases sitting between them. The CDR3 loop spans 16 amino acids. The CDR3 DNA follows: TGTGCCAGCAGCTTAGGGTGGGCAGGGTACCTCTCTGAAGCTTTCTTT. Encoded protein: CASSLGWAGYLSEAFF. Using reference TRBV11-2 and TRBJ1-1 for the parts outside the CDR3, the full variable domain is EAGVAQSPRYKIIEKRQSVAFWCNPISGHATLYWYQQILGQGPKLLIQFQNNGVVDDSQLPKDRFSAERLKGVDSTLKIQPAKLEDSAVYLCASSLGWAGYLSEAFFGQGTRLTVV.

The chain joins TRBV18 to TRBJ2-3; 7 bases align to TRBD1. The junction had 6 bases not matched to a gene; V was cut back by 6 bases and J by 6 bases. This CDR3 spans 13 amino acids. Germline V CDR1 and CDR2: KGHSH, LQKENI. This CDR3 is CASSFTGEDTQYF. As DNA, the CDR3 is TGTGCCAGCTCCTTTACAGGGGAGGATACGCAGTATTTT.

The V gene is TRBV4-2, the J gene TRBJ2-3; 8 bases fit TRBD2. The CDR3 spans 17 residues. Germline CDR1 and CDR2: LGHNA and YNFKEQ. V shed 0 bases, J shed 1 base, and the junction held 6 bases outside the gene matches. The CDR3 sequence: CASSQDRQLAGTDTQYF. The CDR3 DNA sequence: TGTGCCAGCAGCCAAGATCGGCAACTAGCGGGCACAGATACGCAGTATTTT.

The chain carries TRBV10-3 and TRBJ1-6; no clear D. Germline V gene data show CDR1 as ENHRY and CDR2 as SYGVKD. The CDR3 length is 18 residues. V shed 0 bases and J shed 0 bases, with 12 bases lying between them. The DNA for the CDR3 is TGTGCCATCAGTGAGTCCGCACCATCGAGCTCCTATAATTCACCCCTCCACTTT. Translating gives CAISESAPSSSYNSPLHF.

The rearrangement joins TRBV6-5 to TRBJ2-7; 8 nucleotides line up with TRBD1. Germline V gene data show CDR1 as MNHEY and CDR2 as SVGAGI. The trim removed 6 bases at V and 0 bases at J, leaving 7 bases unmatched. The CDR3 runs 15 residues. The CDR3 here is CASSDRDRSSYEQYF. DNA for the CDR3: TGTGCCAGCAGCGATAGGGACAGGAGCTCCTACGAGCAGTACTTC.

The rearrangement links TRBV9 to TRBJ2-3; D not certain. Germline CDR1 SGDLS, CDR2 YYNGEE. Trimming stripped 5 bases from V and 1 base from J, with 8 bases between. The CDR3 has 13 residues. The CDR3 DNA reads TGTGCCAGCAGTAGAGGCCGCACAGATACGCAGTATTTT. Amino acids: CASSRGRTDTQYF.

The chain combines TRBV30 with TRBJ1-2; 7 nucleotides match TRBD1. The germline CDR1 and CDR2 sequences are GTSNPN and SVGIG (reference sequence). This CDR3 is built from 16 residues. J lost 0 bases, V lost 0 bases, and 7 bases had no gene match. The CDR3 loop is CAWSVRRQGANYGYTF. CDR3 nucleotide sequence: TGTGCCTGGAGTGTACGACGACAGGGAGCTAACTATGGCTACACCTTC.

The chain uses TRBV19 and TRBJ2-7; 11 bases map to TRBD1. The germline V gene has CDR1 LNHDA and CDR2 SQIVND (reference sequence). The CDR3 contains 15 residues. V trimming: 1 base; J trimming: 3 bases; junction bases outside the gene matches: 2. The CDR3 region is CASSIVGTGGYEQYF. The CDR3 DNA follows: TGTGCCAGTAGTATAGTTGGGACAGGGGGCTACGAGCAGTACTTC.

This CDR3 is CASSYSGQGRNTIYF. The CDR3 DNA is TGTGCCAGCAGTTACTCAGGACAGGGAAGAAACACCATATATTTT. The rearrangement joins TRBV6-5 to TRBJ1-3; 8 bases fit TRBD1. The CDR3 is 15 residues long. From germline, CDR1 is MNHEY and CDR2 SVGAGI. Losses at the gene ends were 0 bases for V and 5 bases for J; bases not matched to a gene: 3.

This sequence joins TRBV10-3 and TRBJ2-7; 8 bases fit TRBD1. The J segment lost 3 bases and the V segment lost 2 bases, leaving 3 bases of the junction unmatched. This CDR3 has 14 amino acids. Germline-derived CDR1 and CDR2 are ENHRY and SYGVKD. The CDR3 sequence is CAISERGQGYEQYF. In DNA, the CDR3 is TGTGCCATCAGTGAGCGAGGACAGGGCTACGAGCAGTACTTC.

This chain uses TRBV18 with TRBJ1-2; D unresolved. Germline CDR1 KGHSH, CDR2 LQKENI. The length of the CDR3 is 14 residues. Trimming pared 6 bases from V and 4 bases from J, leaving 15 bases between. This chain's CDR3 is CASSPFKSVYGYTF. The CDR3 DNA follows: TGTGCCAGCTCCCCTTTTAAAAGCGTCTATGGCTACACCTTC.

The genes are TRBV19 and TRBJ2-6; 9 nucleotides align to TRBD1. CDR1 is LNHDA and CDR2 is SQIVND in the germline V gene (reference sequence). The ends lost 4 bases at V and 0 bases at J; junction bases unmatched: 4. The CDR3 totals 17 residues. The CDR3 is CASSRGTGLSGANVLTF. The CDR3 DNA follows: TGTGCCAGTAGTAGAGGGACAGGGCTCTCTGGGGCCAACGTCCTGACTTTC.

Note on this clone: Lacking the conserved final phenylalanine or tryptophan, this CDR3 likely reflects a read error. The DNA is omitted, as the CDR3 cannot be located on it reliably, and the CDR3 follows TCRdb's listing. The chain joins TRBV5-1 to TRBJ2-4; the table assigns TRBD2, which was not confirmed against the DNA. A total of 8 residues make up the CDR3, ends included. Germline V gives CDR1 SGHRS, CDR2 YFSETQ. The CDR3 loop is CAISPGGN.

The V gene is TRBV5-5, the J gene TRBJ1-1; possibly TRBD1 for D (6 bases). CDR1 SGHKS and CDR2 YYEKEE come from the germline V gene (reference sequence). The germline V and J ends were trimmed by 6 bases and 1 base, with 13 bases remaining between them. CDR3 length: 14 amino acids. In nucleotides, the CDR3 is TGTGCCAGCACCACACAGGGACGGAACACTGAAGCTTTCTTT. Protein: CASTTQGRNTEAFF.

The chain has TRBV29-1 and TRBJ2-2; 7 bases are a match to TRBD2. Germline lookup yields CDR1 SQVTM and CDR2 ANQGSEA. The CDR3 loop spans 14 amino acids. Trimming at V came to 4 bases and at J to 2 bases, leaving 4 bases not matched to a gene. The CDR3 coding sequence is TGCAGCGTTGTCGGACTAGGAAACACCGGGGAGCTGTTTTTT. It translates to CSVVGLGNTGELFF.

This CDR3 reads CASTSRGGINQPQHF. CDR3 bases: TGTGCCAGTACTTCTCGCGGGGGTATCAATCAGCCCCAGCATTTT. V is TRBV19 and J is TRBJ1-5; tentatively, D is TRBD1 (5 bases). CDR3 length: 15 residues. The germline V gene encodes CDR1 LNHDA and CDR2 SQIVND (reference sequence). Trimming cost V 7 bases and J 3 bases, with 16 bases left between them.

The chain employs TRBV11-1 and TRBJ2-7, with 9 bases fitting TRBD2. Germline CDR1 and CDR2: SGHAT and FQDESV (reference sequence). The CDR3 is 15 residues long. V dropped 6 bases and J dropped 7; count of bases not matched to a gene: 13. The CDR3 reads CASRSETSGRWEQYF. CDR3 bases: TGTGCCAGCAGATCAGAGACTAGCGGCCGATGGGAGCAGTACTTC.

The rearrangement uses TRBV14 and TRBJ1-1, with D possibly being TRBD1 (5 bases). The germline V gene has CDR1 SGHDN and CDR2 FVKESK. Trimming left V 1 base short and J 11 bases short, with 14 bases between. CDR3 length: 13 amino acids. The chain's CDR3 is CASSQGRGLGAFF. The CDR3 coding sequence is TGTGCCAGCAGCCAAGGAAGGGGTTTGGGCGCTTTCTTT.

The V gene is TRBV6-5, the J gene TRBJ2-7; tentatively, D is TRBD2 (5 bases). The CDR3 totals 14 residues. Deletions cut 5 bases from V and 2 bases from J, with 13 bases between. In germline, CDR1 is MNHEY, CDR2 SVGAGI. The CDR3 here is CASSVKAEPYEQYF. CDR3 in DNA: TGTGCCAGCAGTGTGAAAGCGGAGCCCTACGAGCAGTACTTC.

This chain links TRBV28 with TRBJ1-1, with D tentatively TRBD1 (6 bases). This CDR3 is built from 16 residues. In germline, CDR1 is MDHEN, CDR2 SYDVKM. Trimming removed 2 bases at V and 5 bases at J, with 18 bases between. The CDR3: CASSLAAGVRPTEAFF. In DNA form, the CDR3 reads TGTGCCAGCAGTTTAGCTGCAGGGGTTCGACCGACTGAAGCTTTCTTT.

V gene TRBV25-1 combines with J gene TRBJ2-1; a possible D gene is TRBD2 (6 bases). V shed 6 bases and J shed 5 bases, with 11 bases lying between them. The CDR3 has 13 residues. Germline values: CDR1 MGHDK, CDR2 SYGVNS. This CDR3 reads CASRTGVNNEQFF. CDR3 DNA sequence: TGTGCCAGCAGAACGGGGGTCAACAATGAGCAGTTCTTC. The full variable domain, rest sourced from reference TRBV25-1 and TRBJ2-1, is EADIYQTPRYLVIGTGKKITLECSQTMGHDKMYWYQQDPGMELHLIHYSYGVNSTEKGDLSSESTVSRIRTEHFPLTLESARPSHTSQYLCASRTGVNNEQFFGPGTRLTVL.

The chain combines TRBV11-2 with TRBJ1-2; tentative D call: TRBD1 (6 bases). The ends were cut back, 5 bases at V and 13 bases at J, with 14 bases in the middle. Germline V lookup: CDR1 SGHAT, CDR2 FQNNGV. The CDR3 totals 11 residues. CDR3 amino acids: CASSHQQGSTF. CDR3 bases: TGTGCCAGCAGCCATCAACAGGGATCCACCTTC. Drawing the rest from reference TRBV11-2 and TRBJ1-2, the complete variable domain is EAGVAQSPRYKIIEKRQSVAFWCNPISGHATLYWYQQILGQGPKLLIQFQNNGVVDDSQLPKDRFSAERLKGVDSTLKIQPAKLEDSAVYLCASSHQQGSTFGSGTRLTVV.

The chain is built from TRBV5-4 and TRBJ2-7, with D maybe TRBD1 (6 bases). The germline V gene has CDR1 SGHNT and CDR2 YYREEE (reference sequence). The CDR3 is 13 residues long. The V end was cut by 3 bases, the J end by 6 bases, with 13 bases between. CDR3 region: CASSSELGAEQYF. The DNA for the CDR3 is TGTGCCAGCAGCTCCGAATTGGGGGCCGAGCAGTACTTC.